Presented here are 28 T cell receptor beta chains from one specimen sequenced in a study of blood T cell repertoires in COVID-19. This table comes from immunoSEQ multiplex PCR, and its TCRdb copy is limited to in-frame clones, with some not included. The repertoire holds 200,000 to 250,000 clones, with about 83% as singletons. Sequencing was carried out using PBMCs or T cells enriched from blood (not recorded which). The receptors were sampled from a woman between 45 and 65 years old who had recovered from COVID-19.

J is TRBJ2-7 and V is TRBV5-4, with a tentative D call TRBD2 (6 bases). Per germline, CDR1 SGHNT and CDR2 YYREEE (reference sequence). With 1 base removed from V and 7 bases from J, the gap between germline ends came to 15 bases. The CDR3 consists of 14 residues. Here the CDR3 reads CASSLTSSPLEQYF. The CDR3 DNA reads TGTGCCAGCAGCTTGACTAGCTCCCCCCTTGAGCAGTACTTC.

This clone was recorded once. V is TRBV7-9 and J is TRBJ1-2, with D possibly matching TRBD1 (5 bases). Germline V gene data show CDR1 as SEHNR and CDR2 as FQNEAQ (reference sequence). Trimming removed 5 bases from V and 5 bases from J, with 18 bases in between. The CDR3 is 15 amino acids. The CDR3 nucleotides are TGTGCCAGCAGCCCCCTATTCCCCGGGACTTATGGCTACACCTTC. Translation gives CASSPLFPGTYGYTF.

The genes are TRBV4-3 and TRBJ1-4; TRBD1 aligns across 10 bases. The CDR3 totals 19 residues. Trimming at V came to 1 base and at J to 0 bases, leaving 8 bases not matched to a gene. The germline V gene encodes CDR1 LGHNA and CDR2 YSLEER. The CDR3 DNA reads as TGCGCCAGCAGCCAAGTAGTAGGGACAGGGGACCCAACTAATGAAAAACTGTTTTTT. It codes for CASSQVVGTGDPTNEKLFF.

CDR3 loop: CASSPSRSGVNQPQHF. For the CDR3, the DNA is TGTGCCAGCTCACCTAGTAGGTCAGGGGTCAATCAGCCCCAGCATTTT. This chain uses TRBV18 with TRBJ1-5; TRBD1 is a possible D gene (6 bases). Trimming cost V 3 bases and J 3 bases, with 15 bases left between them. Germline V lookup: CDR1 KGHSH, CDR2 LQKENI. This CDR3 is 16 amino acids long.

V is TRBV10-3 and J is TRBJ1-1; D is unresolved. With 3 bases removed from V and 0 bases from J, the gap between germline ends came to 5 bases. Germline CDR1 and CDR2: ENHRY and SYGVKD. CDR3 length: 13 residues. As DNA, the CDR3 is TGTGCCATCAGTGATCTTTTGAACACTGAAGCTTTCTTT. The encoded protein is CAISDLLNTEAFF.

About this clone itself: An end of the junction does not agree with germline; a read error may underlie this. CDR3 region: CASSNRDGNQSQHF. The CDR3 DNA reads as TGTGCCAGCAGCAACAGGGATGGCAATCAGTCCCAGCATTTT. This chain connects TRBV7-8 to TRBJ1-5, with D possibly being TRBD1 (6 bases). Per the germline V gene, CDR1 is SGHVS and CDR2 is FQNEAQ. The CDR3 is 14 amino acids.

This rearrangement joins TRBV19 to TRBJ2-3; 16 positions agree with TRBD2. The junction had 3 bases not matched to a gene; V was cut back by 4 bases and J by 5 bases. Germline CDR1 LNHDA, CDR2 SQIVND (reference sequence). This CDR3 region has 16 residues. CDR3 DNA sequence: TGTGCCAGTAGTACGGGACTAGCGGGAGGGTTAGATACGCAGTATTTT. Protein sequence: CASSTGLAGGLDTQYF.

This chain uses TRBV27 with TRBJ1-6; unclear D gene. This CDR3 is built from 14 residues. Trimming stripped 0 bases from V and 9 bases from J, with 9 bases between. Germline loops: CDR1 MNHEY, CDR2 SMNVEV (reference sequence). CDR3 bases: TGTGCCAGCAGTTTATCCCTATCGGGTTCACCCCTCCACTTT. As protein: CASSLSLSGSPLHF.

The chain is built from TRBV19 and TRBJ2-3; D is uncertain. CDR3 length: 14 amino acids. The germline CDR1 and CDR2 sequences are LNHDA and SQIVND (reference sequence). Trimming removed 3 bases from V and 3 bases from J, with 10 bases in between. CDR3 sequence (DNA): TGTGCCAGTAGTATTTCCGCGAAGACAGATACGCAGTATTTT. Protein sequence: CASSISAKTDTQYF.

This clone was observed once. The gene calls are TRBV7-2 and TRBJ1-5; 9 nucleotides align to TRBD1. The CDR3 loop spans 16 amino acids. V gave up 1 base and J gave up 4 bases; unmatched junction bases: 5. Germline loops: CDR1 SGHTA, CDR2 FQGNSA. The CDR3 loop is CASSLGGQGGNQPQHF. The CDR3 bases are TGTGCCAGCAGCTTAGGGGGACAGGGCGGGAATCAGCCCCAGCATTTT.

The CDR3: CASSQDGNTEAFF. CDR3 nucleotides: TGTGCCAGCAGCCAGGATGGAAACACTGAAGCTTTCTTT. This chain connects TRBV9 to TRBJ1-1; no reliable D call. Trimming removed 4 bases from V and 2 bases from J, with 9 bases in between. This CDR3 contains 13 residues. Germline V gene lookup returns CDR1 SGDLS and CDR2 YYNGEE.

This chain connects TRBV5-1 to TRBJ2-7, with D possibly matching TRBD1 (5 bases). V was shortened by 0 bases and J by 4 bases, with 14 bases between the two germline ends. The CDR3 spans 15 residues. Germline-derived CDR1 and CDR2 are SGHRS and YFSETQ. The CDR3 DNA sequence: TGCGCCAGCAGCTTGGAGCAGGGAAGTTGGTACGAGCAGTACTTC. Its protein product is CASSLEQGSWYEQYF. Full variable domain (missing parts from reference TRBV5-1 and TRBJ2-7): KAGVTQTPRYLIKTRGQQVTLSCSPISGHRSVSWYQQTPGQGLQFLFEYFSETQRNKGNFPGRFSGRQFSNSRSEMNVSTLELGDSALYLCASSLEQGSWYEQYFGPGTRLTVT.

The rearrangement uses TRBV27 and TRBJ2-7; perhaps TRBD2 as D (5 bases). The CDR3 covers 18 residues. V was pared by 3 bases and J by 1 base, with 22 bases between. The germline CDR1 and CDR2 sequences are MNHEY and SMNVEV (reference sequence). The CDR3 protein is CASSFLSRMGARSYEQYF. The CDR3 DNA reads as TGTGCCAGCAGTTTCCTCTCTAGGATGGGAGCGCGTTCCTACGAGCAGTACTTC.

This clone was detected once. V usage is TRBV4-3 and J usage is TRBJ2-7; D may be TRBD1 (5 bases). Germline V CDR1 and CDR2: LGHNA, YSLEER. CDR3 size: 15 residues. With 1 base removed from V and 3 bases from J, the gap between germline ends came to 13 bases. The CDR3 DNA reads TGCGCCAGCAGCCAAGTTCAGGGCGCGGTCTACGAGCAGTACTTC. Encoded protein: CASSQVQGAVYEQYF.

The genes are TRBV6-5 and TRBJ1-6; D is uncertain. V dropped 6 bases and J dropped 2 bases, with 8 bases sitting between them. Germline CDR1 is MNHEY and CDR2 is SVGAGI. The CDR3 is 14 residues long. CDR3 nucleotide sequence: TGTGCCAGCAGGACACCTGCCTATAATTCACCCCTCCACTTT. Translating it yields CASRTPAYNSPLHF.

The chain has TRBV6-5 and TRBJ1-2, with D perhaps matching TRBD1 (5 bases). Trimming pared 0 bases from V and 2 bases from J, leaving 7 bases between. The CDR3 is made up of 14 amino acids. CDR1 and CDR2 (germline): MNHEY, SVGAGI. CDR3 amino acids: CASSYSRTNYGYTF. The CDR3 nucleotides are TGTGCCAGCAGTTACTCTAGGACAAACTATGGCTACACCTTC.

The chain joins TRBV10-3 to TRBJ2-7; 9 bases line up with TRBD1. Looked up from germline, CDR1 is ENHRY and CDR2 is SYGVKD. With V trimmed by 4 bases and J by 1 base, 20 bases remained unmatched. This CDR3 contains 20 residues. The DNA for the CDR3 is TGTGCCATCAGTGCAGCTCCGGGACAGGGCATAACTAGCGAATCCTACGAGCAGTACTTC. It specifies CAISAAPGQGITSESYEQYF.

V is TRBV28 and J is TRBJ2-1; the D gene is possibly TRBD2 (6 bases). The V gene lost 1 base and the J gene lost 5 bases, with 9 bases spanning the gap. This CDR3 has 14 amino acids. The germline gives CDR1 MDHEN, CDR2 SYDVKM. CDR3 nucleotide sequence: TGTGCCAGCAGTTTATCAGGGAGGAACAATGAGCAGTTCTTC. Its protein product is CASSLSGRNNEQFF. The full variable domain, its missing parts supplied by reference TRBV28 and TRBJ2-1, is DVKVTQSSRYLVKRTGEKVFLECVQDMDHENMFWYRQDPGLGLRLIYFSYDVKMKEKGDIPEGYSVSREKKERFSLILESASTNQTSMYLCASSLSGRNNEQFFGPGTRLTVL.

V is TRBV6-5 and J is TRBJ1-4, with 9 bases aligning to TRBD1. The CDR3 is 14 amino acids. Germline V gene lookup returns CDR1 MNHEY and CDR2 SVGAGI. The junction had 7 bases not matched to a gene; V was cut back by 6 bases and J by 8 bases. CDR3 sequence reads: CASRNRGRDEKLFF. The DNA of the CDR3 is TGTGCCAGCAGGAACAGGGGGCGAGACGAAAAACTGTTTTTT.

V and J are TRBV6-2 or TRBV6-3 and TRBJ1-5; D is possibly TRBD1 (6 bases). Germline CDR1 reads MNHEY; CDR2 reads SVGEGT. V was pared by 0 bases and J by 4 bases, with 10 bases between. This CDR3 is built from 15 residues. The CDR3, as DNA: TGTGCCAGCAGTTACTCGGACAGCGTTAATCAGCCCCAGCATTTT. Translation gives CASSYSDSVNQPQHF.

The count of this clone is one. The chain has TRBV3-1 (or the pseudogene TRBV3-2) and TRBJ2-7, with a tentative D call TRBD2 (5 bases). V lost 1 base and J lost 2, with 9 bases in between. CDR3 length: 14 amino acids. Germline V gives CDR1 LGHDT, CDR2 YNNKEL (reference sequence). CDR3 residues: CASSQGGSTYEQYF. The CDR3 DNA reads TGTGCCAGCAGCCAAGGAGGGTCAACCTACGAGCAGTACTTC.

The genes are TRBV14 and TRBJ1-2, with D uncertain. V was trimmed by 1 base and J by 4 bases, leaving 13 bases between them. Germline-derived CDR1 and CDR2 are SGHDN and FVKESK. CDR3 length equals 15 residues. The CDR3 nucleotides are TGTGCCAGCAGCCAAGTAAATAACCCGGTCTATGGCTACACCTTC. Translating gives CASSQVNNPVYGYTF. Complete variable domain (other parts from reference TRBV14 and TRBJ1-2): EAGVTQFPSHSVIEKGQTVTLRCDPISGHDNLYWYRRVMGKEIKFLLHFVKESKQDESGMPNNRFLAERTGGTYSTLKVQPAELEDSGVYFCASSQVNNPVYGYTFGSGTRLTVV.

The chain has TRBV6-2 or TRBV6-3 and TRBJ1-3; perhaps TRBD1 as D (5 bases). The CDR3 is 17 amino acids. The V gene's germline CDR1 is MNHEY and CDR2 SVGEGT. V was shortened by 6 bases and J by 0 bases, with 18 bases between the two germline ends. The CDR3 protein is CASSNGGIQISGNTIYF. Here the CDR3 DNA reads TGTGCCAGCAGCAACGGGGGGATACAGATCTCTGGAAACACCATATATTTT.

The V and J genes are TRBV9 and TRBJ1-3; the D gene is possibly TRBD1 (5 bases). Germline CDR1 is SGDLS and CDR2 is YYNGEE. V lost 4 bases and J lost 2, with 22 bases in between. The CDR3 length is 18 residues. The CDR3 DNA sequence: TGTGCCAGCAGCCCCCCCAAAGGCAGGGCACTTACTGGAAACACCATATATTTT. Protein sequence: CASSPPKGRALTGNTIYF.

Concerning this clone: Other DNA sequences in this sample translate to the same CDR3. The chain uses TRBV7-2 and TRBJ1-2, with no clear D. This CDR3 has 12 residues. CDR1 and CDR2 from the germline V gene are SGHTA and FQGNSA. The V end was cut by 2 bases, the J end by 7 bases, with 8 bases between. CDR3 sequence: CASSLPGVGYTF. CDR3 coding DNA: TGTGCCAGCAGCTTACCGGGTGTTGGCTACACCTTC.

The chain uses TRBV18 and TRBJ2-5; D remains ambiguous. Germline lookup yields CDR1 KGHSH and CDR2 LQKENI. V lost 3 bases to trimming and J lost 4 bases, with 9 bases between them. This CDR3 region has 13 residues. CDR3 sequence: CASSPGRRETQYF. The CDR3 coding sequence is TGTGCCAGCTCACCTGGCAGGCGAGAGACCCAGTACTTC. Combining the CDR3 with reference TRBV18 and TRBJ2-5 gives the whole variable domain NAGVMQNPRHLVRRRGQEARLRCSPMKGHSHVYWYRQLPEEGLKFMVYLQKENIIDESGMPKERFSAEFPKEGPSILRIQQVVRGDSAAYFCASSPGRRETQYFGPGTRLLVL.

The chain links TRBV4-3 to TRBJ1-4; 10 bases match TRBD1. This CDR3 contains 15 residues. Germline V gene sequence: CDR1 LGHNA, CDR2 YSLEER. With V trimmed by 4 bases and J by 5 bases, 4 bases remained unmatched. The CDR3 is CASSPRDRGNEKLFF. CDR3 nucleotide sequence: TGCGCCAGCAGCCCCCGGGACAGGGGCAATGAAAAACTGTTTTTT.

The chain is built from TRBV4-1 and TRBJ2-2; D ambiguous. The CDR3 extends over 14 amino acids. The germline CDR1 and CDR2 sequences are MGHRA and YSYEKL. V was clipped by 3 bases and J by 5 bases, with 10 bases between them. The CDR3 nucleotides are TGCGCCAGCAGCCACCGGTCCGGGACCGGGGAGCTGTTTTTT. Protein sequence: CASSHRSGTGELFF.